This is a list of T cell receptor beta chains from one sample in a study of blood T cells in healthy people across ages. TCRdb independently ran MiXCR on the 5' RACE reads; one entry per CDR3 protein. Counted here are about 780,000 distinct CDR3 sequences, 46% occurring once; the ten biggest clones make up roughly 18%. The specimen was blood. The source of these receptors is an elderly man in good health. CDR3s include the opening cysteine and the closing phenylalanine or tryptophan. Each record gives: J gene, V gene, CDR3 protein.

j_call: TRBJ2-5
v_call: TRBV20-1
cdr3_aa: CSARDGQGLRETQYF

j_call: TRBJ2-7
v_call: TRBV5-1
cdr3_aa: CASSYGLAGLEYEQYF

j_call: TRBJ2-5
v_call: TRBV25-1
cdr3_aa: CASSYGTSGSRETQYF

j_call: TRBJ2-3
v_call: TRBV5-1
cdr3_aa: CASRITSEDTQYF

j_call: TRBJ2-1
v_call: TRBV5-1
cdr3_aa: CASGTTSGRVEQFF

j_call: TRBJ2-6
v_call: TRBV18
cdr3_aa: CASSPRGFGISGANVLTF

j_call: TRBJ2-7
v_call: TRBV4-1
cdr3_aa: CASSQVRGSQYEQYF

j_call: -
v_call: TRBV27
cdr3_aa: CASSPSSGTEQYEQYF

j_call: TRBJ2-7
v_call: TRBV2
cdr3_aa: CASRARYIRNEQYF

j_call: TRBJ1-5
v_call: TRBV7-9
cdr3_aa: CASSRDSFNQPQHF

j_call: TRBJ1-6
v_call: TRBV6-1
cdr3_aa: CASTGGPPGDSPLHF

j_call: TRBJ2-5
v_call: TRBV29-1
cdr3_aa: CSATHNQETQYF

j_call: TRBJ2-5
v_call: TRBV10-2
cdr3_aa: CASSWTSAHQETQYF

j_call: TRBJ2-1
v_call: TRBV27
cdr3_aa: CASSLVRQGGNEQFF

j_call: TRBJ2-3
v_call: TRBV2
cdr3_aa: CASSAWTGTDTQYF

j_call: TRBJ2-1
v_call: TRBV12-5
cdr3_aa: CASGPPQASGTYNEQFF

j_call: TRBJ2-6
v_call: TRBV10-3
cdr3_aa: CAISGQGPSGANVLTF

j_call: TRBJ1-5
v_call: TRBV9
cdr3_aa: CASSVAPGNQPQHF

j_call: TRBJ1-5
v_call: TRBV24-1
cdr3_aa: CATSDAREPQHF

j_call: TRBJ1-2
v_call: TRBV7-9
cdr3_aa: CASSQGPGRGYTF

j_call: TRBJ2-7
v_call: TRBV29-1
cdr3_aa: CSAGMGQGHEQYF

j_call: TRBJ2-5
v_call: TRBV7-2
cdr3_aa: CASSWPTSGSATETQYF

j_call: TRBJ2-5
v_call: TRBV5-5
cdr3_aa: CASSPRAVQRETQYF

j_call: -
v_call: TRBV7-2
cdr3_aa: CASSSGLAGGPQTQYF

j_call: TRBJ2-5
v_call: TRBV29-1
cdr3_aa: CSVARQGSRFQETQYF

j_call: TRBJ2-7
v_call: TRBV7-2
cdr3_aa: CASSLEWRVSYEQYF

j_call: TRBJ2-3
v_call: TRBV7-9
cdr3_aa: CASSSELGTSESDTQYF

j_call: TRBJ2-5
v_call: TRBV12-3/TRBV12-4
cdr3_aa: CAGRLTSGGINEQYF

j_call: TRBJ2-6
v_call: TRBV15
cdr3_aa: CATSRDPVGGANVLTF

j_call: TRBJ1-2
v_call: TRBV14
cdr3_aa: CASSQVLAYGYTF

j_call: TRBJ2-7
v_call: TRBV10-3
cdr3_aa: CATEGQQTYEQYF

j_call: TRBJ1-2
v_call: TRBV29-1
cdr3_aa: CSGDGGRGYTF

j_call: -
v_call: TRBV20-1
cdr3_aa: CSANHPGQGSNEQYF